This T cell receptor beta chain was sequenced in a study of T cell changes during pregnancy in multiple sclerosis (dated by TCRdb to between 2018 and 2020). Background on the whole study: In women with multiple sclerosis, the researchers looked at how the T cell repertoire shifted as pregnancy progressed.

The library relied on the immunoSEQ multiplex PCR assay. TCRdb's version of the immuneACCESS table is confined to in-frame rearrangements and falls short of the full clone set. An unresolved V gene accounts for under half of the shortfall where checked; the remainder is of unknown origin. Present in this sample are 35,000 to 50,000 clones, about nine tenths of which were seen just once. The top ten hold more than 0.9% of the sample. Comment on this clone: This clone's antigen is unknown. There are no base qualities to consult, and no much larger clone falls within one base. The same CDR3 arises from other DNA sequences in this sample as well.

Looking up the germline V gene (reference sequence) yields CDR1 LNHDA and CDR2 SQIVND. The germline ends are 8 bases apart after V is trimmed by 2 bases and J by 4 bases. The CDR3 runs 14 residues from the cysteine to the phenylalanine. Only CDR3 DNA is held: 42 bases, read in frame from base 1. The source of this sequence is a female donor with multiple sclerosis, enrolled in a pregnancy study. The chain employs TRBV19 and TRBJ2-2; the D gene assignment is ambiguous. The source was CD4+ T cells from peripheral blood mononuclear cells, collected in the second trimester of pregnancy. The nucleotide sequence reads TGTGCCAGTAGTATAACATCAGGCACCGGGGAGCTGTTTTTT. Translation gives CASSITSGTGELFF.